The T cell receptor beta chain described here comes from a study of T cells after yellow fever vaccination. Notes on this clonotype: As yet, its antigen is unknown.

Findings and limits, study-wide: Post-booster reappearance was seen for most primary-vaccination clones (just under 97% CD4, roughly 86% CD8).

From the 5' RACE reads, TCRdb called clonotypes with MiXCR, one entry per CDR3 protein. The data show under 500,000 distinct CDR3 sequences, around a sixth seen once. Unmatched junction bases numbered 8, after V lost 5 bases and J lost 5 bases. The CDR3 sequence is 16 residues long. Germline V gives CDR1 MDHEN, CDR2 SYDVKM. The source was PBMCs, collected before the yellow fever booster vaccination. The rearrangement links TRBV28 to TRBJ2-5; 13 positions agree with TRBD2. The receptor was isolated from a man aged 18 to 30 who received the YFV17D yellow fever vaccine. CDR3 loop: CASSATSGGAEETQYF. In nucleotides, the CDR3 is TGTGCCAGCAGTGCTACTAGCGGGGGGGCCGAGGAGACCCAGTACTTC.